A single T cell receptor (beta chain) is shown here with its context. This clonotype has a handful of counts. No antigen is known for it. No base quality values were provided; no much bigger clone lies one nucleotide off. This sample was taken from a study of T-cell reconstitution after alpha-beta-depleted transplantation in children (dated by TCRdb to the mid-2010s). Looking at the study overall: T-cell immune reconstitution after TCRalphabeta/CD19-depleted allogeneic hematopoietic cell transplantation in children was quantitatively tracked in the study by means of TCR repertoire profiling.

The protocol used for the library was PCR. Sequenced using an Illumina HiSeq 2500. TCR library preparation used molecular barcoding, with unique molecular identifiers applied to normalize quantification of the TCRbeta repertoire. The raw public reads went through TCRdb reprocessing: fastp at Q25, MiXCR clone calling, in-frame beta chains kept. Rows with one shared CDR3 protein collapse into an entry with the most common genes and DNA. For this sample the table gives about 500,000 distinct CDR3 sequences, of which about 31% were detected only once. Around 2.3% of the sample lies in the top ten. Per the germline V gene, MNHEY is the CDR1 and SVGEGT is the CDR2. The CDR3 covers 14 residues, taking in both the cysteine and the phenylalanine. Kept here is only the CDR3 DNA, which spans 42 bases and is read in frame from base 1. V loses 10 bases, J loses 5 bases, and the germline ends lie 18 bases apart.

The chain employs TRBV6-2 or TRBV6-3 and TRBJ2-1; a tentative D match to TRBD1 spans 6 bases. Sequencing used PBMCs from the stem cell graft donor, obtained from the stem cell graft. The source is a human donor who donated a stem cell graft to a child with aplastic anemia. The DNA sequence is TGTGCCACCAAGGACAGTGGACATCACAATGAGCAGTTCTTC. This yields the protein CATKDSGHHNEQFF.